Listed here are 19 T cell receptor beta chains from one sample, sequenced in a study of identical twins. TCRdb ran MiXCR on the 5' RACE reads and lists one entry per CDR3 protein. The sample yields hundreds of thousands of distinct CDR3 sequences, about 7.5% seen once. The sample also formed part of further work on yellow fever vaccine responses in identical twins.

Sample: memory (CD45RO+) T cells sorted from blood. Receptor source: a woman between 18 and 29 years old in good health.

This clonotype was recorded a few times. The J gene is TRBJ1-1, the V gene TRBV18; the D gene is possibly TRBD1 (6 bases). The CDR3 runs 16 residues. CDR1 and CDR2 (germline): KGHSH, LQKENI. The ends were cut back, 0 bases at V and 3 bases at J, with 14 bases in the middle. The CDR3: CASSPPGGGVYTEAFF. In DNA form, the CDR3 reads TGTGCCAGCTCACCACCGGGGGGCGGGGTGTACACTGAAGCTTTCTTT.

Details on this clonotype: One end of the junction is discordant with germline, which a read error may explain. The chain carries TRBV7-2 and TRBJ2-7; 10 bases are shared with TRBD2. The CDR3 is 16 residues long. CDR1 is SGHTA and CDR2 is FQGNSA in the germline V gene. In DNA, the CDR3 is TGTGCCAGCAGCCGGAGAGAGACTAGCGGGTCCTACGAGCACTACTTC. This encodes CASSRRETSGSYEHYF.

This clonotype was counted a few times. The chain recombines TRBV6-2 or TRBV6-3 with TRBJ2-5; possibly TRBD2 for D (5 bases). The CDR3 is made up of 16 amino acids. The V gene lost 0 bases and the J gene lost 3 bases, with 14 bases spanning the gap. The germline gives CDR1 MNHEY, CDR2 SVGEGT. DNA of the CDR3: TGTGCCAGCAGTTACTCTCTGGGGAGTAGGGAAGAGACCCAGTACTTC. This sequence encodes CASSYSLGSREETQYF.

This clonotype was found many times. This chain joins TRBV3-1 and TRBJ1-1, with 7 bases matching TRBD1. This CDR3 spans 12 amino acids. Per the germline V gene, CDR1 is LGHDT and CDR2 is YNNKEL (reference sequence). V lost 8 bases and J lost 4; bases outside the gene matches: 4. The DNA of the CDR3 is TGTGCCAGCGGGAGACAGGGCACTGAAGCTTTCTTT. Its translation: CASGRQGTEAFF.

The chain couples TRBV20-1 to TRBJ1-5, with a weak D call TRBD1 (5 bases). Trimming removed 3 bases at V and 8 bases at J, with 14 bases between. This CDR3 is 13 amino acids long. The germline CDR1 and CDR2 sequences are DFQATT and SNEGSKA (reference sequence). The CDR3 reads CSASGHPSKPQHF. CDR3 nucleotides: TGCAGTGCTAGTGGACATCCTTCGAAGCCCCAGCATTTT.

This clonotype was counted many times. The chain recombines TRBV6-4 with TRBJ2-2; D uncertain. CDR1 is MRHNA and CDR2 is SNTAGT in the germline V gene. This CDR3 has 15 residues. Trimming shortened V by 2 bases and J by 3 bases, and 10 bases separated the two germline ends. The DNA of the CDR3 is TGTGCCAGCAGTGACAGGCGAGCAGACACCGGGGAGCTGTTTTTT. Translation gives CASSDRRADTGELFF.

The rearrangement uses TRBV25-1 and TRBJ2-1; TRBD1 is a possible D gene (6 bases). V was cut by 3 bases and J by 2 bases, with 17 bases left in between. Germline lookup yields CDR1 MGHDK and CDR2 SYGVNS. The CDR3 totals 17 residues. The CDR3 DNA follows: TGTGCCAGCAGTGACAGGGCGGCAGGGGCGACCTACAATGAGCAGTTCTTC. Encoded protein: CASSDRAAGATYNEQFF.

This clonotype was picked up a small number of times. The genes are TRBV20-1 and TRBJ1-1; possibly TRBD1 for D (5 bases). CDR1 and CDR2 (germline): DFQATT, SNEGSKA (reference sequence). Trimming removed 2 bases at V and 1 base at J, with 11 bases between. This CDR3 has 14 amino acids. CDR3 coding DNA: TGCAGTGCTAGAAGTCGGGGGAAGAACACTGAAGCTTTCTTT. Protein sequence: CSARSRGKNTEAFF.

This clonotype was seen at least ten times. The chain is built from TRBV24-1 and TRBJ2-1; D unresolved. Trimming stripped 5 bases from V and 9 bases from J, with 19 bases between. The CDR3 runs 15 residues. Germline values: CDR1 KGHDR, CDR2 SFDVKD. DNA for the CDR3: TGTGCCACCAGTGTTTTCCCCAGTACGGCAGGTGAGCAGTTCTTC. This sequence encodes CATSVFPSTAGEQFF.

V usage is TRBV5-1 and J usage is TRBJ2-2; tentatively, D is TRBD1 (6 bases). The CDR3 length is 15 residues. The V end was cut by 6 bases, the J end by 2 bases, with 14 bases between. Per the germline V gene, CDR1 is SGHRS and CDR2 is YFSETQ. The CDR3 DNA sequence: TGCGCCAGCACCCCAGACAGGCCCAACACCGGGGAGCTGTTTTTT. This translates into CASTPDRPNTGELFF.

In its sample, this clonotype was seen a few times. The chain joins TRBV27 to TRBJ2-5, with D possibly being TRBD2 (6 bases). CDR1 MNHEY and CDR2 SMNVEV come from the germline V gene (reference sequence). The germline V and J ends were trimmed by 3 bases and 5 bases, with 10 bases remaining between them. The CDR3 covers 13 residues. The CDR3, as DNA: TGTGCCAGCAGTTTTTCTCGGGGGGAGACCCAGTACTTC. Its protein product is CASSFSRGETQYF.

This clonotype was counted many times. This chain joins TRBV20-1 and TRBJ2-2; 9 bases are a match to TRBD2. The germline CDR1 and CDR2 sequences are DFQATT and SNEGSKA (reference sequence). CDR3 length: 14 residues. Losses at the gene ends were 1 base for V and 6 bases for J; bases not matched to a gene: 3. The CDR3 coding sequence is TGCAGTGCTAGAGGTCCTAGCGGGGCCGGGGAGCTGTTTTTT. This gives the protein CSARGPSGAGELFF.

V usage is TRBV7-3 and J usage is TRBJ2-2, with TRBD2 identical over 11 bases. The CDR3 runs to 16 residues. Germline values: CDR1 SGHTA, CDR2 FQGTGA. The V and J ends lost 5 bases and 4 bases, in that order; junction bases with no gene match: 6. The CDR3 protein is CASSPLAGGITGELFF. As DNA, the CDR3 is TGTGCCAGCAGCCCGCTAGCGGGGGGAATCACCGGGGAGCTGTTTTTT.

The V call is TRBV20-1, the J call TRBJ2-1, with 12 bases lining up with TRBD2. The CDR3 runs 18 residues. CDR1 and CDR2 from the germline V gene are DFQATT and SNEGSKA (reference sequence). Trimming removed 2 bases from V and 3 bases from J; junction bases left unmatched: 11. The CDR3 is CSARSKERLAGDYNEQFF. The DNA for the CDR3 is TGCAGTGCTAGATCAAAAGAAAGACTAGCGGGAGACTACAATGAGCAGTTCTTC.

At least ten counts were recorded for this clonotype. The chain uses TRBV20-1 and TRBJ2-1, with unresolved D. Germline CDR1 DFQATT, CDR2 SNEGSKA (reference sequence). The CDR3 runs 11 residues. V lost 6 bases to trimming and J lost 4 bases, with 7 bases between them. The CDR3 DNA is TGCAGTGCGGGAACTTACAATGAGCAGTTCTTC. Translation: CSAGTYNEQFF.

The rearrangement uses TRBV4-2 and TRBJ2-3; D perhaps matches TRBD1 (6 bases). CDR3 length equals 13 residues. Trimming removed 0 bases at V and 11 bases at J, with 12 bases between. Germline V gives CDR1 LGHNA, CDR2 YNFKEQ. CDR3 amino acids: CASSQDRQDLQYF. CDR3 in DNA: TGTGCCAGCAGCCAAGATAGACAGGACCTGCAGTATTTT.

This chain joins TRBV3-1 and TRBJ2-3; the match to TRBD1 covers 8 bases. CDR1 is LGHDT, CDR2 YNNKEL, per germline (reference sequence). V shed 4 bases, J shed 0 bases, and the junction held 3 bases outside the gene matches. The CDR3 is made up of 15 amino acids. The CDR3 is CASSPRDRSTDTQYF. The CDR3 coding sequence is TGTGCCAGCAGCCCCCGGGACAGGAGCACAGATACGCAGTATTTT.

This CDR3 is CASSFTRQGHTGELFF. The CDR3 DNA reads as TGTGCCAGCAGTTTTACCCGACAGGGCCACACCGGGGAGCTGTTTTTT. This sequence joins TRBV6-5 and TRBJ2-2, with 7 positions matching TRBD1. Germline V gene lookup returns CDR1 MNHEY and CDR2 SVGAGI. V lost 4 bases, J lost 3 bases, and 8 bases stayed unmatched. CDR3 size: 16 residues.

In this sample, this clonotype turned up a few times. The chain links TRBV20-1 to TRBJ2-1, with D perhaps TRBD1 (6 bases). Germline values: CDR1 DFQATT, CDR2 SNEGSKA (reference sequence). This CDR3 is built from 13 residues. The V end lost 7 bases, the J end lost 15 bases, and 25 bases lay between the germline ends. This CDR3 is CSGTRESGDHPFF. As DNA, the CDR3 is TGCAGTGGAACTCGGGAATCAGGGGACCATCCGTTCTTC.